Listed here are 13 T cell receptor beta chains from one sample, sequenced in a study of chemoradiotherapy in HPV16-positive cancers. Generated by immunoSEQ multiplex PCR, the TCRdb table keeps only in-frame clones and is missing some. The sample consists of fewer than 35,000 clones, about 94% of them appearing once. The sample here was blood, taken from a patient who underwent chemoradiotherapy. The receptors originated from a human donor with HPV-associated anogenital cancer.

This rearrangement joins TRBV4-2 to TRBJ1-4; unclear D gene. The V and J ends lost 0 bases and 8 bases respectively, with 13 bases between them. The CDR3 is 15 residues long. Per germline, CDR1 LGHNA and CDR2 YNFKEQ. The CDR3 sequence: CASSQDLGKGEKLFF. The CDR3 bases are TGTGCCAGCAGCCAAGATTTGGGAAAGGGCGAAAAACTGTTTTTT.

V gene TRBV7-2 combines with J gene TRBJ1-2; possibly TRBD1 for D (5 bases). The CDR3 contains 14 residues. Trimming removed 1 base at V and 4 bases at J, with 10 bases between. CDR1 and CDR2 (germline): SGHTA, FQGNSA. The CDR3 protein is CASSLVGQGYGYTF. The CDR3 coding sequence is TGTGCCAGCAGCTTAGTGGGGCAGGGCTATGGCTACACCTTC.

CDR3 residues: CASSQSPNTEAFF. The CDR3 DNA is TGTGCCAGCAGCCAGTCACCGAACACTGAAGCTTTCTTT. V and J are TRBV7-9 and TRBJ1-1; D is unclear. Trimming pared 5 bases from V and 1 base from J, leaving 8 bases between. The CDR3 is made up of 13 amino acids. CDR1 is SEHNR and CDR2 is FQNEAQ in the germline V gene (reference sequence).

The genes are TRBV4-1 and TRBJ2-1, with TRBD2 identical over 13 bases. With 0 bases clipped from V and 8 bases from J, the junction kept 16 bases outside the gene matches. Germline CDR1 reads MGHRA; CDR2 reads YSYEKL. The CDR3 loop spans 20 amino acids. This chain's CDR3 is CASSQDSTTSGRLRWHEQFF. CDR3 DNA: TGCGCCAGCAGCCAAGATTCAACGACTAGCGGGAGGCTCCGGTGGCATGAGCAGTTCTTC.

The chain combines TRBV28 with TRBJ2-3; 13 nucleotides align to TRBD2. CDR1 is MDHEN and CDR2 is SYDVKM in the germline V gene. CDR3 length equals 17 residues. V trimming: 7 bases; J trimming: 0 bases; junction bases outside the gene matches: 7. The CDR3 DNA sequence: TGTGCCAGCACCCCCCCGGGACTAGCGGGAAGCACAGATACGCAGTATTTT. Protein product: CASTPPGLAGSTDTQYF.

This chain joins TRBV5-5 and TRBJ1-2; no reliable D call. Trimming removed 5 bases from V and 3 bases from J, with 5 bases in between. Per germline, CDR1 SGHKS and CDR2 YYEKEE (reference sequence). CDR3 length equals 11 residues. For the CDR3, the DNA is TGTGCCAGCAGTTCCTACTATGGCTACACCTTC. Protein product: CASSSYYGYTF.

The CDR3 region is CASSPMGTTNEKLFF. CDR3 sequence (DNA): TGTGCCAGCAGCCCGATGGGGACAACTAATGAAAAACTGTTTTTT. This rearrangement joins TRBV14 to TRBJ1-4; D remains ambiguous. Between the trimmed V and J ends, which lost 4 bases and 0 bases, there was a span of 9 bases. CDR1 SGHDN and CDR2 FVKESK come from the germline V gene. The CDR3 sequence is 15 residues long.

This clone was counted only a few times. J is TRBJ1-1 and V is TRBV6-5; tentatively, D is TRBD1 (6 bases). The V gene lost 0 bases and the J gene lost 6 bases, with 11 bases spanning the gap. In germline, CDR1 is MNHEY, CDR2 SVGAGI. The CDR3 has 14 amino acids. The CDR3 DNA reads TGTGCCAGCAGTTACTCGTGGGGGGGCCCTGAAGCTTTCTTT. Protein sequence: CASSYSWGGPEAFF.

This chain links TRBV5-4 with TRBJ2-6; possibly TRBD1 for D (6 bases). Germline CDR1 and CDR2: SGHNT and YYREEE (reference sequence). The length of the CDR3 is 15 residues. V was trimmed by 5 bases and J by 2 bases, leaving 11 bases between them. CDR3 amino acids: CASRTQGAGANVLTF. The CDR3 DNA follows: TGTGCCAGCAGGACACAGGGAGCTGGGGCCAACGTCCTGACTTTC.

The rearrangement links TRBV9 to TRBJ2-7, with 7 positions matching TRBD2. The CDR3 is made up of 16 amino acids. With 0 bases clipped from V and 3 bases from J, the junction kept 9 bases outside the gene matches. Germline V lookup: CDR1 SGDLS, CDR2 YYNGEE. The CDR3 bases are TGTGCCAGCAGCGTAGGGGGATTAGCGGGCTACTACGAGCAGTACTTC. This translates into CASSVGGLAGYYEQYF.

This chain connects TRBV4-1 to TRBJ2-3, with unresolved D. With 0 bases removed from V and 9 bases from J, the gap between germline ends came to 19 bases. The CDR3 totals 16 residues. CDR1 and CDR2 (germline): MGHRA, YSYEKL. CDR3 sequence: CASSQDRVEPLATQYF. The CDR3 coding sequence is TGCGCCAGCAGCCAAGATCGGGTAGAGCCCCTCGCGACGCAGTATTTT.

V is TRBV2 and J is TRBJ1-1; D is undetermined. The V end lost 3 bases, the J end lost 4 bases, and 9 bases lay between the germline ends. This CDR3 is built from 13 residues. Per germline, CDR1 SNHLY and CDR2 FYNNEI. The CDR3 DNA is TGTGCCAGCAGTGATAATTGGGGCACTGAAGCTTTCTTT. Translating it yields CASSDNWGTEAFF.

The V and J genes are TRBV14 and TRBJ2-7; D is possibly TRBD1 or TRBD2 (5 bases each). The CDR3 is 13 residues long. CDR1 is SGHDN, CDR2 FVKESK, per germline. V was clipped by 1 base and J by 8 bases, with 12 bases between them. This chain's CDR3 is CASSQVRSGQQYF. CDR3 sequence (DNA): TGTGCCAGCAGCCAAGTTCGATCGGGACAGCAGTACTTC.